This T cell receptor beta chain stems from a study of blood T cell repertoires in COVID-19. Sequencing was performed with immunoSEQ multiplex PCR; in TCRdb, only in-frame clones are kept and a portion is missing. The sample yields 140,000 or so clones, around 83% seen once. Germline V gene lookup returns CDR1 SGHVS and CDR2 FNYEAQ. V dropped 1 base and J dropped 5; count of bases not matched to a gene: 4. CDR3 size: 15 residues. The rearrangement uses TRBV7-6 and TRBJ2-5, with 10 bases fitting TRBD1. Sequencing was performed on peripheral blood. This sequence was found in a human donor with acute or convalescent COVID-19. The donor label of this sample is uncertain. This CDR3 reads CASSLGTGGFETQYF. CDR3 nucleotide sequence: TGTGCCAGCAGCTTAGGGACAGGGGGATTCGAGACCCAGTACTTC.